This T cell receptor beta chain was recovered during a study of identical twins. Study-level results: Not following the same donors, the study drew its conclusions from cross-sectional statistical analysis. Zero-insertion analyses were open to partial confounding by invariant MAIT and iNKT cells.

A universal primer site was added by template switching, and unique molecular identifiers were carried by the cDNA. TCRdb used MiXCR to reprocess the 5' RACE reads, holding one entry per CDR3 protein. The profile shows hundreds of thousands of distinct CDR3 sequences, less than 7% of them singletons. This clonotype was picked up many times. Its target is unknown. Healthy Caucasians alone served as donors. This CDR3 comprises 14 residues. Germline CDR1 is SQVTM and CDR2 is ANQGSEA. J gave up 10 bases and V 4 bases, and 12 bases lay outside the gene matches. The clonotype originates from a young man in good health. The sequencing input was naive T cells sorted from blood. This chain connects TRBV29-1 to TRBJ2-1; TRBD2 agrees at 8 bases. The CDR3 bases are TGCAGCGTTGGTGGCGGGGGGTTTAAGGGAGAGCAGTTCTTC. It encodes CSVGGGGFKGEQFF.